The 2 T cell receptor beta chains below come from one sample, sequenced in a study of cytomegalovirus exposure and HLA in healthy donors. Assay used: immunoSEQ multiplex PCR; TCRdb lists only in-frame clones, some missing. Found here are under 200,000 clones, about 90% of them singletons; the top ten hold 10% to 13%. The sample comprised PBMCs. Receptors originate from a woman between 18 and 29 years old in good health and CMV-seropositive.

The J gene is TRBJ2-3, the V gene TRBV10-3; the match to TRBD2 covers 8 bases. CDR1 ENHRY and CDR2 SYGVKD come from the germline V gene. The ends lost 0 bases at V and 4 bases at J; junction bases unmatched: 3. This CDR3 has 15 amino acids. CDR3 coding DNA: TGTGCCATCAGTGAGTCGGCGGGAGGCTCAGATACGCAGTATTTT. This codes for CAISESAGGSDTQYF.

The chain links TRBV11-2 to TRBJ1-1; D gene ambiguous. V lost 5 bases to trimming and J lost 1 base, with 11 bases between them. The CDR3 totals 14 residues. CDR1 SGHAT and CDR2 FQNNGV come from the germline V gene. DNA of the CDR3: TGTGCCAGCAGCACCACCCGGGGGAACACTGAAGCTTTCTTT. This sequence encodes CASSTTRGNTEAFF.